The 23 T cell receptor beta chains below were found in one sample sequenced in a study of blood T cell repertoires in COVID-19. Sequencing was performed with immunoSEQ multiplex PCR; in TCRdb, only in-frame clones are kept and a portion is missing. Found here are approximately 98,000 clones, roughly 70% of them singletons; the top ten hold about 2%. The material sequenced was peripheral blood. These receptors all stem from a middle-aged woman with acute or convalescent COVID-19.

The V and J genes are TRBV10-3 and TRBJ2-7; 15 nucleotides line up with TRBD2. J gave up 7 bases and V 11 bases, and 6 bases lay outside the gene matches. The germline gives CDR1 ENHRY, CDR2 SYGVKD. The CDR3 is made up of 13 amino acids. CDR3 sequence reads: CALGLAGGQEQYF. The CDR3 DNA sequence: TGTGCCCTCGGACTAGCGGGGGGGCAAGAGCAGTACTTC.

This chain joins TRBV4-3 and TRBJ2-1, with TRBD2 matching over 9 bases. J was trimmed by 0 bases and V by 0 bases; bases with no gene match: 3. CDR3 length: 17 amino acids. Germline CDR1 reads LGHNA; CDR2 reads YSLEER. In nucleotides, the CDR3 is TGCGCCAGCAGCCAAGATGATAGCGGGGGCTCCTACAATGAGCAGTTCTTC. This translates into CASSQDDSGGSYNEQFF.

The chain links TRBV28 to TRBJ2-7, with TRBD2 identical over 8 bases. Germline trimming cut 6 bases from V and 4 bases from J; bases unmatched to any gene: 8. The CDR3 extends over 14 amino acids. Germline CDR1 and CDR2: MDHEN and SYDVKM. The CDR3 here is CASRSHGRGYEQYF. DNA of the CDR3: TGTGCCAGCAGGTCGCACGGGAGGGGTTACGAGCAGTACTTC.

The rearrangement joins TRBV2 to TRBJ2-7; TRBD1 matches 8 bases. J was trimmed by 4 bases and V by 6 bases; bases with no gene match: 8. This CDR3 region has 14 residues. Germline assignment: CDR1 SNHLY and CDR2 FYNNEI. The CDR3 DNA reads as TGTGCCAGCAGCGGATCAGGGGGCGGTTACGAGCAGTACTTC. It encodes CASSGSGGGYEQYF.

The genes are TRBV29-1 and TRBJ1-1; D gene unclear. This CDR3 is built from 14 residues. Germline lookup yields CDR1 SQVTM and CDR2 ANQGSEA. V gave up 7 bases and J gave up 7 bases, with 22 bases separating them. Written as DNA, the CDR3 is TGCAGCGCCCTAAGGGAGTCCTGGGTTTTTGAAGCTTTCTTT. Amino acids: CSALRESWVFEAFF.

In this sample, this clone turned up a few times. The rearrangement uses TRBV28 and TRBJ1-4; 7 bases are shared with TRBD1. Germline V lookup: CDR1 MDHEN, CDR2 SYDVKM. CDR3 length equals 12 residues. V lost 10 bases to trimming and J lost 7 bases; unmatched junction nucleotides: 6. The CDR3 sequence is CATRGSFEKLFF. In DNA, the CDR3 is TGTGCCACCAGGGGGAGTTTTGAAAAACTGTTTTTT.

The gene calls are TRBV11-2 and TRBJ2-3, with 13 nucleotides matching TRBD2. Trimming took 4 bases from V and 7 from J; bases not matched to a gene: 11. This CDR3 has 17 residues. Germline CDR1 reads SGHAT; CDR2 reads FQNNGV. The DNA of the CDR3 is TGTGCCAGCAGCTCCAACCGACTAGCGGGGGGTCTAAATACGCAGTATTTT. Protein sequence: CASSSNRLAGGLNTQYF.

The chain couples TRBV19 to TRBJ1-4; 7 nucleotides match TRBD1. V was clipped by 8 bases and J by 10 bases; unmatched bases: 10. Per germline, CDR1 LNHDA and CDR2 SQIVND (reference sequence). The CDR3 loop spans 13 amino acids. The CDR3 sequence is CASDDRERGKLFF. CDR3 in DNA: TGTGCCAGTGACGACAGGGAGAGGGGAAAACTGTTTTTT.

The CDR3 here is CASSSRDRGWETQYF. The CDR3 DNA reads as TGTGCCAGCAGCTCCCGGGACAGGGGTTGGGAGACCCAGTACTTC. The chain couples TRBV3-1 (or the pseudogene TRBV3-2) to TRBJ2-5, with 10 positions matching TRBD1. V was pared by 5 bases and J by 5 bases, with 8 bases of the junction left unmatched. Germline CDR1 is LGHDT and CDR2 is YNNKEL (reference sequence). The CDR3 is 15 residues long.

The J gene is TRBJ2-1, the V gene TRBV9; 11 nucleotides line up with TRBD2. Trimming took 0 bases from V and 8 from J; bases not matched to a gene: 7. This CDR3 comprises 16 residues. Germline CDR1 and CDR2: SGDLS and YYNGEE. This CDR3 is CASSVDPSGGLDEQFF. CDR3 DNA sequence: TGTGCCAGCAGCGTAGACCCTAGCGGGGGGCTTGATGAGCAGTTCTTC.

This rearrangement joins TRBV5-1 to TRBJ2-7; the match to TRBD1 covers 8 bases. The V and J ends lost 1 base and 3 bases, in that order; junction bases with no gene match: 6. Germline-derived CDR1 and CDR2 are SGHRS and YFSETQ. The length of the CDR3 is 15 residues. The CDR3 DNA is TGCGCCAGCAGCTTGTTGACAGGGGAACTCTACGAGCAGTACTTC. Translated, it gives CASSLLTGELYEQYF.

The rearrangement links TRBV7-9 to TRBJ1-2; TRBD1 aligns across 10 bases. CDR3 size: 14 residues. The V and J ends lost 6 bases and 8 bases, in that order; junction bases with no gene match: 9. CDR1 is SEHNR, CDR2 FQNEAQ, per germline (reference sequence). The CDR3 reads CASRETGGNDGYTF. The CDR3 DNA reads as TGTGCCAGCAGGGAGACAGGGGGCAACGACGGCTACACCTTC.

The chain uses TRBV28 and TRBJ1-6; no clear D gene. The CDR3 length is 15 residues. CDR1 and CDR2 (germline): MDHEN, SYDVKM. V lost 7 bases and J lost 0, with 10 bases in between. CDR3: CASIRSGSYNSPLHF. The DNA of the CDR3 is TGTGCCAGCATCCGATCGGGCTCCTATAATTCACCCCTCCACTTT. The complete variable domain, with remaining parts taken from reference TRBV28 and TRBJ1-6, reads DVKVTQSSRYLVKRTGEKVFLECVQDMDHENMFWYRQDPGLGLRLIYFSYDVKMKEKGDIPEGYSVSREKKERFSLILESASTNQTSMYLCASIRSGSYNSPLHFGNGTRLTVT.

This clone was counted once. The V call is TRBV4-1, the J call TRBJ2-5, with 10 bases identical to TRBD2. With 1 base clipped from V and 5 bases from J, the junction kept 7 bases outside the gene matches. The CDR3 extends over 16 amino acids. CDR1 MGHRA and CDR2 YSYEKL come from the germline V gene. The CDR3 DNA is TGCGCCAGCAGCCAAGGCATAGCGGGGGGTGAGGAGACCCAGTACTTC. This gives the protein CASSQGIAGGEETQYF.

V is TRBV28 and J is TRBJ2-6; a possible D gene is TRBD1 (6 bases). Trimming removed 4 bases at V and 0 bases at J, with 13 bases between. Looked up from germline, CDR1 is MDHEN and CDR2 is SYDVKM. The CDR3 runs to 17 residues. In DNA form, the CDR3 reads TGTGCCAGCAGTTCCCCGGGACACAGCTCTGGGGCCAACGTCCTGACTTTC. Its translation is CASSSPGHSSGANVLTF.

The chain uses TRBV5-4 and TRBJ2-1; 8 nucleotides match TRBD2. The V gene's germline CDR1 is SGHNT and CDR2 YYREEE (reference sequence). This CDR3 is 14 amino acids long. The junction had 10 bases not matched to a gene; V was cut back by 5 bases and J by 9 bases. The CDR3 region is CASSLSGGRSEQFF. CDR3 in DNA: TGTGCCAGCAGTTTGAGCGGGGGACGGAGTGAGCAGTTCTTC.

In its sample, this clone was seen once. V is TRBV7-9 and J is TRBJ2-5; a possible D gene is TRBD1 (6 bases). V lost 5 bases to trimming and J lost 6 bases, with 16 bases between them. This CDR3 comprises 14 residues. Germline V gene sequence: CDR1 SEHNR, CDR2 FQNEAQ (reference sequence). The CDR3 loop is CASSDVAGTKTQYF. The CDR3 DNA reads TGTGCCAGCAGCGACGTGGCAGGGACAAAGACCCAGTACTTC.

The chain combines TRBV19 with TRBJ1-5; 8 bases are a match to TRBD1. The CDR3 has 16 residues. CDR1 is LNHDA, CDR2 SQIVND, per germline (reference sequence). J was trimmed by 3 bases and V by 6 bases; bases with no gene match: 10. The CDR3 is CASRDQGQAANQPQHF. CDR3 sequence (DNA): TGTGCCAGTAGAGACCAGGGACAGGCCGCCAATCAGCCCCAGCATTTT.

The genes are TRBV4-1 and TRBJ1-2; D is uncertain. The ends were cut back, 4 bases at V and 0 bases at J, with 9 bases in the middle. The CDR3 totals 14 residues. Per the germline V gene, CDR1 is MGHRA and CDR2 is YSYEKL. The CDR3 DNA follows: TGCGCCAGCAGCCGCCTCGGGTCTAACTATGGCTACACCTTC. Amino acids: CASSRLGSNYGYTF.

V gene TRBV11-2 combines with J gene TRBJ2-7, with 10 bases aligning to TRBD1. Germline assignment: CDR1 SGHAT and CDR2 FQNNGV. The V and J ends lost 0 bases and 4 bases, in that order; junction bases with no gene match: 6. CDR3 length: 16 amino acids. CDR3 DNA sequence: TGTGCCAGCAGCTTAGATGGGGGACAGGGGAGGTACGAGCAGTACTTC. Residues: CASSLDGGQGRYEQYF.

The gene calls are TRBV4-1 and TRBJ2-3, with TRBD2 as a possible D gene (5 bases). Germline V gene sequence: CDR1 MGHRA, CDR2 YSYEKL. V was shortened by 2 bases and J by 1 base, with 13 bases between the two germline ends. The CDR3 has 16 amino acids. CDR3 protein: CASSQRGVPGTDTQYF. The CDR3 bases are TGCGCCAGCAGCCAACGGGGTGTCCCGGGCACAGATACGCAGTATTTT.

This chain uses TRBV5-1 with TRBJ2-5, with 14 bases that match TRBD2. The CDR3 has 15 amino acids. Germline V gene data show CDR1 as SGHRS and CDR2 as YFSETQ. V trimming: 4 bases; J trimming: 6 bases; junction bases outside the gene matches: 5. The CDR3 nucleotides are TGCGCCAGCAGCCAGGGACTAGCGGGGGAACAGACCCAGTACTTC. This encodes CASSQGLAGEQTQYF.

The rearrangement joins TRBV7-2 to TRBJ2-6, with D tentatively TRBD2 (5 bases). Looked up from germline, CDR1 is SGHTA and CDR2 is FQGNSA. V shed 2 bases and J shed 1 base, with 12 bases lying between them. This CDR3 has 17 residues. The CDR3, as DNA: TGTGCCAGCAGCTTAAAAGCGGTAGTTTCTGGGGCCAACGTCCTGACTTTC. Translated, it gives CASSLKAVVSGANVLTF.